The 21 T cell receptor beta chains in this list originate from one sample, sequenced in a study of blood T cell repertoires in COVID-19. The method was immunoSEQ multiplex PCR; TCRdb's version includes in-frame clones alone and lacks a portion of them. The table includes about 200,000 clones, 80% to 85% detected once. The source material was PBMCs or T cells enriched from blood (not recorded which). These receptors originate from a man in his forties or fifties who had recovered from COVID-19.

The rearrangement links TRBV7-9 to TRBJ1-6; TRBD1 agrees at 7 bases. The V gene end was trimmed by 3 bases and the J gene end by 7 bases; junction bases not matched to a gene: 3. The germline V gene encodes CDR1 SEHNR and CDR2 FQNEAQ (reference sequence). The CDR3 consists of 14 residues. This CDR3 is CASSLTGKNSPLHF. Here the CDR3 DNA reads TGTGCCAGCAGCTTGACAGGGAAAAATTCACCCCTCCACTTT.

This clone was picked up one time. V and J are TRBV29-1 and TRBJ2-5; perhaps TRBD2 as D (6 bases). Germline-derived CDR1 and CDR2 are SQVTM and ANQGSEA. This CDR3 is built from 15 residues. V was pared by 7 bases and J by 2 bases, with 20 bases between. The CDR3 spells CSARDSGAYQETQYF. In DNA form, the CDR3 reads TGCAGCGCCCGGGACTCCGGCGCCTATCAAGAGACCCAGTACTTC.

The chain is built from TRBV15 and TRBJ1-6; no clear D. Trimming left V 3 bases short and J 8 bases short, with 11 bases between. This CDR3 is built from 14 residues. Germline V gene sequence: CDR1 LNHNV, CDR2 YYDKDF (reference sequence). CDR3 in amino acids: CATSREIADSPLHF. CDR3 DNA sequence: TGTGCCACCAGCAGGGAAATTGCGGATTCACCCCTCCACTTT. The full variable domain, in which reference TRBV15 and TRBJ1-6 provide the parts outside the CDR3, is DAMVIQNPRYQVTQFGKPVTLSCSQTLNHNVMYWYQQKSSQAPKLLFHYYDKDFNNEADTPDNFQSRRPNTSFCFLDIRSPGLGDTAMYLCATSREIADSPLHFGNGTRLTVT.

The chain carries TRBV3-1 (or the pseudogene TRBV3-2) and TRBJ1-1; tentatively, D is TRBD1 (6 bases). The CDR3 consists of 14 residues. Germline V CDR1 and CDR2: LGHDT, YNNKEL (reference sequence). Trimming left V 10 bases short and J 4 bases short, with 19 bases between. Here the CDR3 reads CATAWGGRVTEAFF. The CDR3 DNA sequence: TGTGCCACTGCCTGGGGGGGCCGAGTCACTGAAGCTTTCTTT.

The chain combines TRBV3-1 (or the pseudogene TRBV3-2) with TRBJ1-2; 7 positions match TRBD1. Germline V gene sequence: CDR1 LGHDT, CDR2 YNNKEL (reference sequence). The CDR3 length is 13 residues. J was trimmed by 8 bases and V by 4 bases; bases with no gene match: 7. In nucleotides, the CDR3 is TGTGCCAGCAGCCCAACGACAGGGTCGGGCTACACCTTC. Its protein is CASSPTTGSGYTF.

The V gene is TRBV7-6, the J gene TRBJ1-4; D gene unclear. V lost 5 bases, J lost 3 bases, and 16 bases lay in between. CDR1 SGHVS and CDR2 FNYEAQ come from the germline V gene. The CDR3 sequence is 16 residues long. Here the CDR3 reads CASSPRGVLANEKLFF. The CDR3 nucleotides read TGTGCCAGCAGCCCCCGCGGCGTATTAGCTAATGAAAAACTGTTTTTT. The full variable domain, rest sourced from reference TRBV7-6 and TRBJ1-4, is GAGVSQSPRYKVTKRGQDVALRCDPISGHVSLYWYRQALGQGPEFLTYFNYEAQQDKSGLPNDRFSAERPEGSISTLTIQRTEQRDSAMYRCASSPRGVLANEKLFFGSGTQLSVL.

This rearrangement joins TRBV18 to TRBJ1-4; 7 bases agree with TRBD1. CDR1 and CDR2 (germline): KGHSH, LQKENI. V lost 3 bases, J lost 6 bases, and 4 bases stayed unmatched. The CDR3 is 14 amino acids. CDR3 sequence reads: CASSPGTVDEKLFF. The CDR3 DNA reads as TGTGCCAGCTCACCCGGGACAGTGGATGAAAAACTGTTTTTT.

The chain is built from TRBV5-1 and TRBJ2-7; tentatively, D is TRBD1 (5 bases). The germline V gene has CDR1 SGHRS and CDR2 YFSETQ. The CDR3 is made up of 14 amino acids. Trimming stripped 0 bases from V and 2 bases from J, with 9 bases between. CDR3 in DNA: TGCGCCAGCAGCTTGGACAGGCCAGCCTACGAGCAGTACTTC. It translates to CASSLDRPAYEQYF. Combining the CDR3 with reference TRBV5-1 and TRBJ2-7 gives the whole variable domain KAGVTQTPRYLIKTRGQQVTLSCSPISGHRSVSWYQQTPGQGLQFLFEYFSETQRNKGNFPGRFSGRQFSNSRSEMNVSTLELGDSALYLCASSLDRPAYEQYFGPGTRLTVT.

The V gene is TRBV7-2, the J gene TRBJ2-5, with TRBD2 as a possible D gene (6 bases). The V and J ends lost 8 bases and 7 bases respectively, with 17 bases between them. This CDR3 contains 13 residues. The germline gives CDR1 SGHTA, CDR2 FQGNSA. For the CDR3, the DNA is TGTGCCAGCCGTCGTACTAGCTTTGGGACCCAGTACTTC. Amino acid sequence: CASRRTSFGTQYF. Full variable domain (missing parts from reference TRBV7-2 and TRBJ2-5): GAGVSQSPSNKVTEKGKDVELRCDPISGHTALYWYRQSLGQGLEFLIYFQGNSAPDKSGLPSDRFSAERTGGSVSTLTIQRTQQEDSAVYLCASRRTSFGTQYFGPGTRLLVL.

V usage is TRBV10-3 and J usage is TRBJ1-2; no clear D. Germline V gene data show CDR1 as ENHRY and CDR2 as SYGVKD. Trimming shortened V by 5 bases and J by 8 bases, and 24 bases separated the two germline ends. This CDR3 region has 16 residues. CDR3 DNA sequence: TGTGCCATCAGTTTTGGGAGCCTCGGGAGATCGAAGGGCTACACCTTC. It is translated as CAISFGSLGRSKGYTF.

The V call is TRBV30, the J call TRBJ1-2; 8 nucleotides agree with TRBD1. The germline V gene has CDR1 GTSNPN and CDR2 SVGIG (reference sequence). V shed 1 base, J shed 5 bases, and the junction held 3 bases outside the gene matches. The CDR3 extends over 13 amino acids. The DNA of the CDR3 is TGTGCCTGGAGTGGGACAGGGCGATATGGCTACACCTTC. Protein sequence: CAWSGTGRYGYTF.

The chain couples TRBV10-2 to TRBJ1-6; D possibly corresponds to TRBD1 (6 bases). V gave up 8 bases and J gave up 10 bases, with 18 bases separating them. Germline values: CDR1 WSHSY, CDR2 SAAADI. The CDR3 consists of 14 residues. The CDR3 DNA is TGCGCCAGCCACGCCGACAGGTTGTTATCACCCCTCCACTTT. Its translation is CASHADRLLSPLHF.

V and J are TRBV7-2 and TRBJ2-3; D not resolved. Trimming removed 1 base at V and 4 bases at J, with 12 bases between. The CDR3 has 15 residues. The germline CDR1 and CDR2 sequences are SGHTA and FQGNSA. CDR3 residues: CASSLVVGLADTQYF. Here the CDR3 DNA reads TGTGCCAGCAGCTTAGTTGTGGGCCTTGCAGATACGCAGTATTTT.

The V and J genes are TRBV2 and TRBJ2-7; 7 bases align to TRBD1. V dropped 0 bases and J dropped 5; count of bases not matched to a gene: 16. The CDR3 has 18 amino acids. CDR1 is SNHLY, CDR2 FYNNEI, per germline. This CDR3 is CASSEARGRQGFPNEQYF. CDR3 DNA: TGTGCCAGCAGTGAAGCAAGAGGGAGACAGGGATTCCCCAACGAGCAGTACTTC. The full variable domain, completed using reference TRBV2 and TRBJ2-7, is EPEVTQTPSHQVTQMGQEVILRCVPISNHLYFYWYRQILGQKVEFLVSFYNNEISEKSEIFDDQFSVERPDGSNFTLKIRSTKLEDSAMYFCASSEARGRQGFPNEQYFGPGTRLTVT.

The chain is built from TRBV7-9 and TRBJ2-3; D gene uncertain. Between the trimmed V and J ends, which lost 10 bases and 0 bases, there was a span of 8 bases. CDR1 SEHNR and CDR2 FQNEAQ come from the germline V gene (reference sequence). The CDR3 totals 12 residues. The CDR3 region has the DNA TGTGCCACCGGTCGGAGCACAGATACGCAGTATTTT. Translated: CATGRSTDTQYF.

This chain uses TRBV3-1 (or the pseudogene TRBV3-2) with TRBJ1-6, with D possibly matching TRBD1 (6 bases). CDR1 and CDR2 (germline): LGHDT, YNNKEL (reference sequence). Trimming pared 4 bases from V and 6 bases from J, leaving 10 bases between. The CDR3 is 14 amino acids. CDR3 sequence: CASSRETGNSPLHF. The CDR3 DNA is TGTGCCAGCAGCCGGGAGACAGGTAATTCACCCCTCCACTTT.

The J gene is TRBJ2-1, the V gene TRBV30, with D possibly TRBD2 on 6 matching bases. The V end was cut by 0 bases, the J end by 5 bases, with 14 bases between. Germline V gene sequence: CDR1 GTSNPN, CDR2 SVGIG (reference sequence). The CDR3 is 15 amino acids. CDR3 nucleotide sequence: TGTGCCTGGAGTGTAATGGGGCGGGGAAACAATGAGCAGTTCTTC. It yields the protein CAWSVMGRGNNEQFF.

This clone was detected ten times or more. This CDR3 reads CASSQGLAGQETQYF. CDR3 nucleotides: TGCGCCAGCAGCCAGGGACTAGCGGGCCAAGAGACCCAGTACTTC. V gene TRBV4-3 combines with J gene TRBJ2-5; TRBD2 matches 12 bases. The CDR3 spans 15 residues. Germline CDR1 reads LGHNA; CDR2 reads YSLEER. The V gene end was trimmed by 3 bases and the J gene end by 1 base; junction bases not matched to a gene: 0.

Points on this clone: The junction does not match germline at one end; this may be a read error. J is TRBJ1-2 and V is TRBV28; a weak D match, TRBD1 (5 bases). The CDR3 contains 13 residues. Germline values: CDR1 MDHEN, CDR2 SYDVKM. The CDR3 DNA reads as TGTGCCAGCACTTTAAGGGGCAACTATGGCTACACCTTC. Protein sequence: CASTLRGNYGYTF.

The CDR3 is CAISSPGGAGGRRSTEAFF. In DNA, the CDR3 is TGTGCCATCAGTTCTCCCGGTGGGGCAGGGGGAAGGAGGAGCACTGAAGCTTTCTTT. The rearrangement links TRBV10-3 to TRBJ1-1; 7 bases are a match to TRBD1. Germline V gene lookup returns CDR1 ENHRY and CDR2 SYGVKD. CDR3 length: 19 amino acids. Trimming at V came to 5 bases and at J to 4 bases, leaving 22 bases not matched to a gene.

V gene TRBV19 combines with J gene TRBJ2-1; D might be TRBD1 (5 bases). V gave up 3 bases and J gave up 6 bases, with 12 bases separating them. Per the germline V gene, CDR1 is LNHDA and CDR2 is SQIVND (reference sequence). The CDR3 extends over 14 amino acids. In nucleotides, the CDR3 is TGTGCCAGTAGTATCCGTGGACACTCCAATGAGCAGTTCTTC. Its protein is CASSIRGHSNEQFF.